These 11 T cell receptor beta chains originate from one sample sequenced in a study of T cell responses to AZD1222 COVID-19 vaccine. Sequencing used immunoSEQ multiplex PCR; TCRdb keeps in-frame clones, though not all of them. The sample includes about 86,000 clones, roughly nine tenths of them seen just once. The sample consisted of peripheral blood, taken on day 0 of AZD1222 vaccination. These receptors came from an adult in good health.

The chain combines TRBV2 with TRBJ1-1, with D unclear. Trimming pared 10 bases from V and 0 bases from J, leaving 15 bases between. The germline CDR1 and CDR2 sequences are SNHLY and FYNNEI. The CDR3 spans 14 residues. CDR3 in amino acids: CAKQIGRLNTEAFF. The CDR3 DNA reads as TGTGCCAAGCAGATCGGACGGCTGAACACTGAAGCTTTCTTT.

The V gene is TRBV9, the J gene TRBJ1-5, with D unresolved. Germline CDR1 reads SGDLS; CDR2 reads YYNGEE. This CDR3 region has 15 residues. V was cut by 4 bases and J by 1 base, with 12 bases left in between. The CDR3 region has the DNA TGTGCCAGCAGCTTAAACCGGGCCAGCAATCAGCCCCAGCATTTT. Amino acids: CASSLNRASNQPQHF.

The chain is built from TRBV7-6 and TRBJ2-1, with D uncertain. V was pared by 3 bases and J by 4 bases, with 13 bases between. CDR3 length: 15 amino acids. Looked up from germline, CDR1 is SGHVS and CDR2 is FNYEAQ. The CDR3, as DNA: TGTGCCAGCAGCTTGGGGTATGGCGGTTACAATGAGCAGTTCTTC. Amino acid sequence: CASSLGYGGYNEQFF.

This chain joins TRBV6-4 and TRBJ2-1; D is perhaps TRBD2 (5 bases). In germline, CDR1 is MRHNA, CDR2 SNTAGT. Trimming took 5 bases from V and 9 from J, leaving 23 bases between them. CDR3 length equals 16 residues. Written as DNA, the CDR3 is TGTGCCAGCAGTACTAGGAGGTTTAGCTCCACCGGTGAGCAGTTCTTC. Its protein product is CASSTRRFSSTGEQFF.

This chain joins TRBV28 and TRBJ2-7; a possible D gene is TRBD1 (5 bases). With 5 bases removed from V and 5 bases from J, the gap between germline ends came to 16 bases. The CDR3 is 14 residues long. CDR1 and CDR2 (germline): MDHEN, SYDVKM. CDR3 in amino acids: CASSAVTVRDEQYF. The CDR3 DNA sequence: TGTGCCAGCAGTGCTGTGACAGTGCGCGACGAGCAGTACTTC.

The CDR3 region has the DNA TGTGCCAGCAGCGTAGTAGGGACGTCCGAGCAGTACTTC. It is translated as CASSVVGTSEQYF. J is TRBJ2-7 and V is TRBV9; D possibly matches TRBD1 or TRBD2 (5 bases each). V was cut by 0 bases and J by 6 bases, with 10 bases left in between. The CDR3 has 13 amino acids. Germline V gene lookup returns CDR1 SGDLS and CDR2 YYNGEE.

The J gene is TRBJ2-7, the V gene TRBV11-2, with 9 bases that match TRBD1. This CDR3 has 14 amino acids. Germline values: CDR1 SGHAT, CDR2 FQNNGV. V lost 8 bases to trimming and J lost 2 bases; unmatched junction nucleotides: 7. The CDR3 protein is CASQGGQGAYEQYF. CDR3 DNA: TGTGCCAGCCAGGGGGGACAGGGAGCCTACGAGCAGTACTTC.

The DNA of the CDR3 is TGTGCCAGCAGCCCTAGGCTAGCGGGTGCATCCTACGAGCAGTACTTC. It yields the protein CASSPRLAGASYEQYF. The chain employs TRBV11-1 and TRBJ2-7, with 8 nucleotides matching TRBD2. Germline CDR1 and CDR2: SGHAT and FQDESV (reference sequence). This CDR3 comprises 16 residues. Losses at the gene ends were 5 bases for V and 1 base for J; bases not matched to a gene: 10.

The chain joins TRBV30 to TRBJ2-7, with 9 bases identical to TRBD1. The V segment lost 2 bases and the J segment 4 bases; nucleotides outside the gene matches: 12. Germline V lookup: CDR1 GTSNPN, CDR2 SVGIG (reference sequence). The CDR3 is 16 residues long. Here the CDR3 DNA reads TGTGCCTGGAGTTCTAACAGGGGGCGTGGGCAGTACGAGCAGTACTTC. Translating gives CAWSSNRGRGQYEQYF. The full variable domain, in which reference TRBV30 and TRBJ2-7 provide the parts outside the CDR3, is SQTIHQWPATLVQPVGSPLSLECTVEGTSNPNLYWYRQAAGRGLQLLFYSVGIGQISSEVPQNLSASRPQDRQFILSSKKLLLSDSGFYLCAWSSNRGRGQYEQYFGPGTRLTVT.

This clone was found once. V and J are TRBV27 and TRBJ2-3, with D perhaps matching TRBD2 (5 bases). The CDR3 covers 16 residues. V lost 3 bases to trimming and J lost 2 bases, with 15 bases between them. Germline V gene data show CDR1 as MNHEY and CDR2 as SMNVEV (reference sequence). DNA of the CDR3: TGTGCCAGCAGTTTCCTTACTAGTCCAGACACAGATACGCAGTATTTT. Its translation is CASSFLTSPDTDTQYF.

In DNA form, the CDR3 reads TGTGCCACCAGGGACTCTAGCGGGAGGGCCCAGGGAGAGACCCAGTACTTC. Encoded protein: CATRDSSGRAQGETQYF. The rearrangement uses TRBV15 and TRBJ2-5; 12 nucleotides agree with TRBD2. This CDR3 is 17 amino acids long. The germline gives CDR1 LNHNV, CDR2 YYDKDF (reference sequence). V was clipped by 6 bases and J by 4 bases; unmatched bases: 12. Full variable domain (rest looked up from reference TRBV15 and TRBJ2-5): DAMVIQNPRYQVTQFGKPVTLSCSQTLNHNVMYWYQQKSSQAPKLLFHYYDKDFNNEADTPDNFQSRRPNTSFCFLDIRSPGLGDTAMYLCATRDSSGRAQGETQYFGPGTRLLVL.